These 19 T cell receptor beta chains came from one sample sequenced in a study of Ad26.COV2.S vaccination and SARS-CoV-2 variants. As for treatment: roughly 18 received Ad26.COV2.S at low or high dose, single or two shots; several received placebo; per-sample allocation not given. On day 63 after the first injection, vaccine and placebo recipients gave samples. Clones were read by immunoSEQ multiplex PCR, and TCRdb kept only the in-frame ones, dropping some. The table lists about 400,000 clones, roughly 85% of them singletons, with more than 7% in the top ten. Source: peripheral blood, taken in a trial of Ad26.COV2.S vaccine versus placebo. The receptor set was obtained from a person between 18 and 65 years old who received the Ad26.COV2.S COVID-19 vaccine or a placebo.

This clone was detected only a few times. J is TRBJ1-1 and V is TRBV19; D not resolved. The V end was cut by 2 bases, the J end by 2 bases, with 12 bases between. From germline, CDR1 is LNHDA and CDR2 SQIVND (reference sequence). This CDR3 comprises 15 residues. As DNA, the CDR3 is TGTGCCAGTAGTATATCCTACGACGGAAACACTGAAGCTTTCTTT. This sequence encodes CASSISYDGNTEAFF.

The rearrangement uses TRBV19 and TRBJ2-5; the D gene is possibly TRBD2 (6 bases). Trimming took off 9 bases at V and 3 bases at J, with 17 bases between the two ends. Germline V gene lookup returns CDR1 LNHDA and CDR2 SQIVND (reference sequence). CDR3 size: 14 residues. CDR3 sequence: CASRTGTGEETQYF. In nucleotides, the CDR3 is TGTGCCAGCAGAACCGGTACGGGAGAAGAGACCCAGTACTTC.

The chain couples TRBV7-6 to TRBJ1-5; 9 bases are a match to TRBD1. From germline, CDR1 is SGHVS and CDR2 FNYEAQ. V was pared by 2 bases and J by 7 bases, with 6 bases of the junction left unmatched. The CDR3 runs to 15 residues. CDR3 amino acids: CASSLTRGQGQPQHF. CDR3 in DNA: TGTGCCAGCAGCTTAACAAGGGGACAGGGCCAGCCCCAGCATTTT.

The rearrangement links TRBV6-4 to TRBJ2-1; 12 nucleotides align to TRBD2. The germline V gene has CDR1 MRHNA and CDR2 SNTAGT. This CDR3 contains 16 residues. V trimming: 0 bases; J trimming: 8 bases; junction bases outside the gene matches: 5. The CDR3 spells CASSDSASGGADEQFF. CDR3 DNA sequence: TGTGCCAGCAGTGACTCGGCTAGCGGGGGGGCCGATGAGCAGTTCTTC.

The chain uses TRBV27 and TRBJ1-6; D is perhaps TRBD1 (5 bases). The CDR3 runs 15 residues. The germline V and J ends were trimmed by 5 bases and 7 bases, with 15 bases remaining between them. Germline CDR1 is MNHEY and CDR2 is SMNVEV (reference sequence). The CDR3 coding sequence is TGTGCCAGCAGTCCCCCCTTGGGGGGAAATTCACCCCTCCACTTT. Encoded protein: CASSPPLGGNSPLHF.

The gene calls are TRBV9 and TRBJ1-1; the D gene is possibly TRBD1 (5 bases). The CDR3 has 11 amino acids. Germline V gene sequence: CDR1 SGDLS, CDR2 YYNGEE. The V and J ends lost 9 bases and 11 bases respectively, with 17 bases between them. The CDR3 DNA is TGTGCCACCATTAGGGGCATTCGGGCTTTCTTT. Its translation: CATIRGIRAFF.

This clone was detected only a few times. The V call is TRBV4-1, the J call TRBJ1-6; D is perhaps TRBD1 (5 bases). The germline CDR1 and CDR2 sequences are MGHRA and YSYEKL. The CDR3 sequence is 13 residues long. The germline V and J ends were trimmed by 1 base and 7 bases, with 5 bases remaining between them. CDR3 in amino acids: CASSQGGNSPLHF. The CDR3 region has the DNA TGCGCCAGCAGCCAAGGGGGCAATTCACCCCTCCACTTT.

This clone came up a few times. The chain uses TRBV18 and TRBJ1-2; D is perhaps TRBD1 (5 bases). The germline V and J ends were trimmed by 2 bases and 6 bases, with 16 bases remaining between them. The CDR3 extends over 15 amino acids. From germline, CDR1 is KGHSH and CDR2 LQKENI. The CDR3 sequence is CASSPVRERGHGYTF. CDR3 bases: TGTGCCAGCTCACCAGTCAGGGAGCGCGGTCATGGCTACACCTTC. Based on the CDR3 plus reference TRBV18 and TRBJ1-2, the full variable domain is NAGVMQNPRHLVRRRGQEARLRCSPMKGHSHVYWYRQLPEEGLKFMVYLQKENIIDESGMPKERFSAEFPKEGPSILRIQQVVRGDSAAYFCASSPVRERGHGYTFGSGTRLTVV.

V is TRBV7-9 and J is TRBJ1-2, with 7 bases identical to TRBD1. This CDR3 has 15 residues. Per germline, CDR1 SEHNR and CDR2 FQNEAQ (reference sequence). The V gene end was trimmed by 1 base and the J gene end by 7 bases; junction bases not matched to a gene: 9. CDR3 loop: CASSLGDSRTSGYTF. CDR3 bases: TGTGCCAGCAGCTTAGGGGACAGCCGCACTTCTGGCTACACCTTC.

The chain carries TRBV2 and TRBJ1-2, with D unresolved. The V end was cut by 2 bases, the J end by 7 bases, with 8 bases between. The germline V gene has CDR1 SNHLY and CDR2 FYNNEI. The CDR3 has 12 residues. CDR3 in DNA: TGTGCCAGCAGTGAATGGAGCGGTGGCTACACCTTC. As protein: CASSEWSGGYTF.

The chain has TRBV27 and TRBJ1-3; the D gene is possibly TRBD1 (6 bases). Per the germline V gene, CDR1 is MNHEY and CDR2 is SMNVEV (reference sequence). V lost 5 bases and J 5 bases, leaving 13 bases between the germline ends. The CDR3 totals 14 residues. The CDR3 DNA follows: TGTGCCAGCAGTCCAGGGGCCCCGAGAAACACCATATATTTT. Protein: CASSPGAPRNTIYF.

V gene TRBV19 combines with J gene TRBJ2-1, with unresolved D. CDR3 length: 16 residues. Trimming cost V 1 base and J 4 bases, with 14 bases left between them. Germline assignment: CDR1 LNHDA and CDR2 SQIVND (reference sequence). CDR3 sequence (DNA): TGTGCCAGTAGTATAGTGGGTTGGGCAGAGTACAATGAGCAGTTCTTC. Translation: CASSIVGWAEYNEQFF. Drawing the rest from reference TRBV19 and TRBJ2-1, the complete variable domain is DGGITQSPKYLFRKEGQNVTLSCEQNLNHDAMYWYRQDPGQGLRLIYYSQIVNDFQKGDIAEGYSVSREKKESFPLTVTSAQKNPTAFYLCASSIVGWAEYNEQFFGPGTRLTVL.

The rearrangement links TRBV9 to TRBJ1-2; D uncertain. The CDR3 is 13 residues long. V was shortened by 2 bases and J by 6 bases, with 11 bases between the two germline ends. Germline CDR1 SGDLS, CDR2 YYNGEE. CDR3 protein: CASSVEGSNGYTF. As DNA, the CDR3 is TGTGCCAGCAGCGTTGAAGGGTCTAATGGCTACACCTTC. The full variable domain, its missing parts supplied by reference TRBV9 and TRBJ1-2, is DSGVTQTPKHLITATGQRVTLRCSPRSGDLSVYWYQQSLDQGLQFLIQYYNGEERAKGNILERFSAQQFPDLHSELNLSSLELGDSALYFCASSVEGSNGYTFGSGTRLTVV.

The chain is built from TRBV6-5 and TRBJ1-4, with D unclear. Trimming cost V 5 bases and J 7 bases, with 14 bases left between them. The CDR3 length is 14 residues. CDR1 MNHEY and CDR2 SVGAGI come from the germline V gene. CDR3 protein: CASSPSRSGEKLFF. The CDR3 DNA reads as TGTGCCAGCAGTCCCTCAAGGAGCGGTGAAAAACTGTTTTTT.

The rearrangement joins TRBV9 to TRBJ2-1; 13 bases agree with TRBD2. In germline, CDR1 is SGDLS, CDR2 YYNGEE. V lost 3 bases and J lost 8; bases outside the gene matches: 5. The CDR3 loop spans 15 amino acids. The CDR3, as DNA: TGTGCCAGCAGCGCGGGACTAGCGGGGTTCCATGAGCAGTTCTTC. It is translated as CASSAGLAGFHEQFF.

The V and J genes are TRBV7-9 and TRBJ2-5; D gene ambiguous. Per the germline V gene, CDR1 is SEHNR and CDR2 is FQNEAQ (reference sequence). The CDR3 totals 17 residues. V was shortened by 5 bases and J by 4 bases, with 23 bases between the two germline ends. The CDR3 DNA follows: TGTGCCAGCAGCCCCAGGATTAGCCCTGGCCAGATAGAGACCCAGTACTTC. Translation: CASSPRISPGQIETQYF.

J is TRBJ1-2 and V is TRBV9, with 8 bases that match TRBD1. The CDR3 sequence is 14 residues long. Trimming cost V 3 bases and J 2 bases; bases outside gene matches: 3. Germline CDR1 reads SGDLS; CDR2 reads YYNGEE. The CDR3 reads CASSARGLNYGYTF. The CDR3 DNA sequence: TGTGCCAGCAGCGCCAGGGGGCTCAACTATGGCTACACCTTC.

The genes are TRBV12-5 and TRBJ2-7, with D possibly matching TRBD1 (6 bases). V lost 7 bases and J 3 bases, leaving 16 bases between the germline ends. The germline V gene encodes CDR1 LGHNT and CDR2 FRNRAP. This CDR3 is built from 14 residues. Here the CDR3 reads CASALGYRVYEQYF. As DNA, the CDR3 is TGTGCTAGTGCCCTCGGCTACAGGGTCTACGAGCAGTACTTC.

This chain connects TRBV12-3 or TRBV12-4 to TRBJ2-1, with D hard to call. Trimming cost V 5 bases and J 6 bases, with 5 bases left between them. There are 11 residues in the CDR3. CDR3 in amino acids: CASSDSNEQFF. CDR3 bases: TGTGCCAGCAGTGATTCCAATGAGCAGTTCTTC.